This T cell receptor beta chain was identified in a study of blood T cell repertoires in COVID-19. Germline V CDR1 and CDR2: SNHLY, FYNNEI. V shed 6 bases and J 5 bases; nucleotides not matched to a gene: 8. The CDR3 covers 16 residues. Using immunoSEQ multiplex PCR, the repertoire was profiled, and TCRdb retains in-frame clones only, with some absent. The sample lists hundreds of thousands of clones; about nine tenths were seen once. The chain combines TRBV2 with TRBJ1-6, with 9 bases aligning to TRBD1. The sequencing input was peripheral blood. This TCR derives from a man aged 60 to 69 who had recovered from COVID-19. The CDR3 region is CASSFLQGADNSPLHF. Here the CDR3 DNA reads TGTGCCAGCAGCTTTCTACAGGGGGCGGATAATTCACCCCTCCACTTT.